Listed here is a single T cell receptor (beta chain). This clone was observed a single time. Its specific antigen is unknown. No base-level quality is on record; no much larger clone is a single base apart. The data were taken from a study of blood T cell repertoires in COVID-19 (dated by TCRdb to the early 2020s). Background for the entire study: The collaborator samples originated in the United States, Italy and Spain and spanned the acute and convalescent phases of COVID-19. The material from the prospective study consisted of cDNA or gDNA derived from T cells, B-cell-depleted T cells, or PBMCs. Subjects who had been exposed to COVID-19, were actively infected with it, or had recovered from it provided the deeply sampled blood TCRbeta repertoires that made up the dataset. The repertoires were made available in a free public database intended to serve as a resource for research on the immune response to SARS-CoV-2. The samples were drawn from the first 160 participants of the ongoing ImmuneRACE study and from roughly 1,300 subjects provided by 6 global collaborators. A de-identified subject ID, COVID-19 status, age in years and sex were almost always included in the sample metadata. Where available, HLA class I and class II types were taken from metadata supplied by the sample provider and were not determined by assay-based typing.

As encoded in the germline V gene, CDR1 is LGHNA while CDR2 is YSLEER. V loses 4 bases at its end and J loses 2 bases; junction bases beyond the gene matches: 6. The CDR3 goes from the cysteine to the phenylalanine over 15 residues. Just the 45-base CDR3 DNA is kept, in frame starting at base 1. General conclusions and limits of the study: The amount of clinical and demographic metadata varied by source and participant and was provided uncurated.

At one collaborating source in Seattle, patients were enrolled during active infection and were followed longitudinally through the course of disease. Each collaborating institution followed its own protocols to collect whole blood in K2EDTA tubes. For TCRbeta analysis, collaborator samples were shipped as frozen whole blood, as isolated PBMCs, or as DNA extracted from either sample type. The immunoSEQ Assay, a bias-controlled multiplex PCR, was used to amplify TCRbeta CDR3 regions from genomic DNA. Regarding the original processing steps: The number of nucleated cells in each sample was estimated by amplification of reference gene primers within the assay. To quantify the absolute abundance of each unique TCRbeta CDR3 rearrangement, sequence reads were collapsed and filtered. For each sample, productive Simpson clonality was calculated as the square root of Simpson's diversity index over productive rearrangements. TCRdb provides this immuneACCESS table in a form limited to in-frame rearrangements. Some clones are lacking; in checked studies, under half of them reflect an unresolved V gene, and why the rest are absent is not known. From that table come the V and J calls and clone size; the DNA was used to work out D and trimming. The sample data list roughly 300,000 clones, and around 84% of these were observed just once. More than 1.1% of the sample is held by the ten biggest clonotypes.

The sequence is built from TRBV4-3 and TRBJ2-7; a stretch of 9 junction bases matches TRBD2. Sequenced sample: peripheral blood. The receptor comes from a human donor with COVID-19, enrolled during active disease. The donor label of this sample is uncertain. The nucleotide sequence is given as TGCGCCAGCAGCCTAGGACTAGCGTCTACCTACGAGCAGTACTTC. It translates as CASSLGLASTYEQYF.